These 20 T cell receptor beta chains share one sample of origin, sequenced in a study of PD-1 blockade in classical Hodgkin lymphoma. There was relapse after autologous stem cell transplantation in every patient, and there was variation in brentuximab vedotin exposure. Repertoires were generated with immunoSEQ multiplex PCR, while TCRdb's copy carries only in-frame clones and drops some. The sample has some 23,000 clones, 81% seen once. This specimen was peripheral blood mononuclear cells (PBMCs), taken before the second cycle of nivolumab. The receptors originated from a human donor with classical Hodgkin lymphoma.

The chain uses TRBV7-9 and TRBJ2-2; TRBD1 aligns across 10 bases. CDR1 is SEHNR and CDR2 is FQNEAQ in the germline V gene (reference sequence). Trimming cost V 5 bases and J 5 bases; bases outside gene matches: 2. The CDR3 covers 14 residues. The CDR3 region has the DNA TGTGCCAGCAGCGGGGACAGGGGAACCGGGGAGCTGTTTTTT. It encodes CASSGDRGTGELFF.

The CDR3 is CASTLPTPSYEQYF. The CDR3 region has the DNA TGTGCCAGCACCCTTCCGACCCCCTCCTACGAGCAGTACTTC. The V gene is TRBV6-6, the J gene TRBJ2-7; D call uncertain. The CDR3 contains 14 residues. With 7 bases removed from V and 0 bases from J, the gap between germline ends came to 13 bases. Germline CDR1 MNHNY, CDR2 SVGAGI (reference sequence).

DNA for the CDR3: TGTGCCGCCCCAGACAGGGAGGACACTGAAGCTTTCTTT. Translating gives CAAPDREDTEAFF. The chain links TRBV21-1 to TRBJ1-1; the DNA was not compared with TRBD1, the D call given in the table. TRBV21-1 is marked as a pseudogene. This CDR3 contains 13 residues.

The V and J genes are TRBV18 and TRBJ2-3; 14 bases align to TRBD2. V was clipped by 4 bases and J by 1 base; unmatched bases: 10. This CDR3 has 19 residues. Germline values: CDR1 KGHSH, CDR2 LQKENI. The CDR3 DNA follows: TGTGCCAGCTCACTAGGGGCCTCGGGACTAGCGGGGGGCACAGATACGCAGTATTTT. It codes for CASSLGASGLAGGTDTQYF. Based on the CDR3 plus reference TRBV18 and TRBJ2-3, the full variable domain is NAGVMQNPRHLVRRRGQEARLRCSPMKGHSHVYWYRQLPEEGLKFMVYLQKENIIDESGMPKERFSAEFPKEGPSILRIQQVVRGDSAAYFCASSLGASGLAGGTDTQYFGPGTRLTVL.

The V gene is TRBV2, the J gene TRBJ2-6, with TRBD1 as a possible D gene (6 bases). The CDR3 has 16 amino acids. Trimming removed 2 bases at V and 2 bases at J, with 10 bases between. Germline V lookup: CDR1 SNHLY, CDR2 FYNNEI. CDR3 in amino acids: CASSENWGPGANVLTF. The CDR3 DNA is TGTGCCAGCAGTGAAAATTGGGGGCCTGGGGCCAACGTCCTGACTTTC.

This clone turned up a few times. The chain carries TRBV30 and TRBJ1-5; D is undetermined. Trimming shortened V by 4 bases and J by 1 base, and 11 bases separated the two germline ends. Germline V gives CDR1 GTSNPN, CDR2 SVGIG (reference sequence). CDR3 length equals 14 residues. The CDR3 protein is CAWKVWGSNQPQHF. CDR3 nucleotides: TGTGCCTGGAAGGTTTGGGGAAGCAATCAGCCCCAGCATTTT.

The sample holds one count of this clone. The chain carries TRBV15 and TRBJ2-5; D possibly corresponds to TRBD1 (5 bases). The end of the DNA is better explained by TRBJ2-7, so the J call may be wrong. CDR3 length: 15 residues. The germline V gene encodes CDR1 LNHNV and CDR2 YYDKDF (reference sequence). The CDR3 bases are TGTGCCACCAGCAGAGATAGGACACGGGCTACCGAGCAGTACTTC. This gives the protein CATSRDRTRATEQYF.

This clone was observed a handful of times. J is TRBJ2-3 and V is TRBV25-1; tentatively, D is TRBD2 (7 bases). This CDR3 has 14 amino acids. CDR1 and CDR2 from the germline V gene are MGHDK and SYGVNS. This CDR3 reads CASTGGPSTDTQYF. In DNA form, the CDR3 reads TGTGCGAGTACGGGGGGCCCTAGCACAGATACGCAGTATTTT.

The genes are TRBV11-2 and TRBJ2-7; no reliable D call. CDR1 SGHAT and CDR2 FQNNGV come from the germline V gene. V lost 5 bases to trimming and J lost 5 bases, with 19 bases between them. The CDR3 length is 15 residues. Here the CDR3 DNA reads TGTGCCAGCAGCGACGCATTTCGACCAGTAAACGAGCAGTACTTC. Protein product: CASSDAFRPVNEQYF. The full variable domain, with the rest looked up from reference TRBV11-2 and TRBJ2-7, is EAGVAQSPRYKIIEKRQSVAFWCNPISGHATLYWYQQILGQGPKLLIQFQNNGVVDDSQLPKDRFSAERLKGVDSTLKIQPAKLEDSAVYLCASSDAFRPVNEQYFGPGTRLTVT.

This rearrangement joins TRBV19 to TRBJ2-3; D perhaps matches TRBD1 (5 bases). V was clipped by 5 bases and J by 3 bases, with 12 bases between them. The CDR3 totals 14 residues. Germline V gives CDR1 LNHDA, CDR2 SQIVND (reference sequence). This chain's CDR3 is CASSLGLITDTQYF. CDR3 nucleotides: TGTGCCAGTAGTTTGGGGCTCATTACAGATACGCAGTATTTT.

The chain is built from TRBV25-1 and TRBJ2-7, with 8 bases aligning to TRBD2. CDR1 and CDR2 (germline): MGHDK, SYGVNS. Unmatched junction bases numbered 9, after V lost 1 base and J lost 4 bases. This CDR3 region has 16 residues. The CDR3 DNA is TGTGCCAGCAGTGAATCGGGGGGGAAGGGAACTTACGAGCAGTACTTC. Translation: CASSESGGKGTYEQYF.

The J gene is TRBJ1-1, the V gene TRBV2; 10 positions match TRBD1. After removal of 6 bases from V and 3 bases from J, the junction contained 13 bases not matched to a gene. The CDR3 length is 17 residues. Germline assignment: CDR1 SNHLY and CDR2 FYNNEI. The CDR3 loop reads CASSHGAGQGLDTEAFF. DNA for the CDR3: TGTGCCAGCAGCCACGGAGCGGGACAGGGGTTGGACACTGAAGCTTTCTTT.

The chain has TRBV28 and TRBJ2-1; TRBD2 agrees at 7 bases. The CDR3 totals 15 residues. With 8 bases clipped from V and 2 bases from J, the junction kept 9 bases outside the gene matches. Per the germline V gene, CDR1 is MDHEN and CDR2 is SYDVKM. The CDR3 here is CASFPPSGAYNEQFF. In DNA form, the CDR3 reads TGTGCCAGCTTCCCCCCTAGCGGAGCCTACAATGAGCAGTTCTTC. The full variable domain, its missing parts supplied by reference TRBV28 and TRBJ2-1, is DVKVTQSSRYLVKRTGEKVFLECVQDMDHENMFWYRQDPGLGLRLIYFSYDVKMKEKGDIPEGYSVSREKKERFSLILESASTNQTSMYLCASFPPSGAYNEQFFGPGTRLTVL.

The chain has TRBV7-2 and TRBJ1-4; D unclear. The V gene lost 4 bases and the J gene lost 7 bases, with 16 bases spanning the gap. The CDR3 contains 15 residues. Germline CDR1 is SGHTA and CDR2 is FQGNSA. The CDR3 spells CASSSVPEAGEKLFF. In DNA, the CDR3 is TGTGCCAGCAGCTCGGTCCCAGAGGCTGGTGAAAAACTGTTTTTT. Filled out from reference TRBV7-2 and TRBJ1-4, the complete variable domain reads GAGVSQSPSNKVTEKGKDVELRCDPISGHTALYWYRQSLGQGLEFLIYFQGNSAPDKSGLPSDRFSAERTGGSVSTLTIQRTQQEDSAVYLCASSSVPEAGEKLFFGSGTQLSVL.

This sequence joins TRBV6-5 and TRBJ2-4, with a tentative D call TRBD1 (6 bases). Germline V gene data show CDR1 as MNHEY and CDR2 as SVGAGI. V lost 7 bases, J lost 7 bases, and 11 bases lay in between. CDR3 size: 12 residues. In DNA, the CDR3 is TGTGCCAGCACAGACAGGTCCAACATTCAGTACTTC. Amino acids: CASTDRSNIQYF.

This clone was counted between two and nine times. This chain uses TRBV25-1 with TRBJ1-1; D might be TRBD1 (6 bases). V was trimmed by 3 bases and J by 1 base, leaving 12 bases between them. CDR3 length equals 15 residues. CDR1 is MGHDK, CDR2 SYGVNS, per germline. The CDR3 region is CASSEHREGNTEAFF. The DNA of the CDR3 is TGTGCCAGCAGTGAGCACAGGGAAGGGAACACTGAAGCTTTCTTT.

This clone was seen a handful of times. This chain connects TRBV27 to TRBJ2-7; 7 bases are shared with TRBD1. The CDR3 runs to 14 residues. The germline V gene has CDR1 MNHEY and CDR2 SMNVEV (reference sequence). V shed 1 base, J shed 0 bases, and the junction held 0 bases outside the gene matches. CDR3 coding DNA: TGTGCCAGCAGTTTATACAGGGGCTCCTACGAGCAGTACTTC. This encodes CASSLYRGSYEQYF.

The CDR3 sequence is CASSPSGISYNEQFF. DNA for the CDR3: TGTGCCAGCAGCCCGAGCGGGATCTCCTACAATGAGCAGTTCTTC. The genes are TRBV5-4 and TRBJ2-1, with 7 bases lining up with TRBD2. CDR3 length: 15 residues. With 4 bases clipped from V and 0 bases from J, the junction kept 4 bases outside the gene matches. Germline CDR1 SGHNT, CDR2 YYREEE (reference sequence).

V is TRBV7-9 and J is TRBJ1-2, with no clear D. V gave up 1 base and J gave up 9 bases, with 12 bases separating them. The CDR3 is 13 amino acids. The germline gives CDR1 SEHNR, CDR2 FQNEAQ (reference sequence). The CDR3 DNA is TGTGCCAGCAGCTTAGTTGCAGAAAACAGCTACACCTTC. Residues: CASSLVAENSYTF.

This sequence joins TRBV19 and TRBJ1-1; D ambiguous. Germline V CDR1 and CDR2: LNHDA, SQIVND (reference sequence). This CDR3 comprises 14 residues. The germline V and J ends were trimmed by 2 bases and 6 bases, with 13 bases remaining between them. Here the CDR3 reads CASSIPGPGAEAFF. CDR3 DNA: TGTGCCAGTAGTATACCGGGCCCCGGGGCTGAAGCTTTCTTT.